The entry below gives a single T cell receptor (beta chain) sequence along with its context. This sample is drawn from a study of OX40 agonist ivuxolimab in advanced cancers. Study in general: Patients in dose escalation had liver, melanoma, kidney or head and neck cancers. The mean age was approximately 60 years, ranging from roughly 23 to 79, with around four fifths of participants male.

This table comes from immunoSEQ multiplex PCR, and its TCRdb copy is limited to in-frame clones, with some not included. The sample lists tens of thousands of clones; approximately 89% were seen once. Trimming left V 6 bases short and J 0 bases short, with 18 bases between. The germline gives CDR1 KGHSH, CDR2 LQKENI. The CDR3 has 17 amino acids. This sequence was found in an adult with an advanced solid tumor such as melanoma, head and neck, liver or kidney cancer. The sample consisted of CD4+ or CD8+ T cells sorted from blood, taken in a trial of the OX40 agonist ivuxolimab. The chain uses TRBV18 and TRBJ2-1; TRBD1 is a possible D gene (6 bases). CDR3 bases: TGTGCCAGCTCGCCGTATTCAGGGGCGAGCTCCTACAATGAGCAGTTCTTC. Translation gives CASSPYSGASSYNEQFF.